This T cell receptor beta chain is drawn from a study of shared clonotypes between healthy human individuals. Across the study: Three plates were used per donor for CD4 naive, three for CD4 memory, two for CD8 naive and one for CD8 memory.

V lost 4 bases to trimming and J lost 7 bases; unmatched junction nucleotides: 3. CDR1 is SGHRS, CDR2 YFSETQ, per germline. The CDR3 totals 14 residues. Every contributor of samples was a Caucasian grown-up residing in Nashville, Tennessee. On this clone: Its antigen is still unknown.

The study, taken as a whole, reports: In contrast to clonotypes shared by all four donors, non-shared clonotypes had lower generation probabilities.

Researchers ran the assay at a deep level. Libraries were prepared by immunoSEQ multiplex PCR; TCRdb keeps only in-frame clonotypes and omits some of them. Among some 2,500,000 clones, about 90% were seen once, and the ten largest hold around 0.38%. The rearrangement links TRBV5-1 to TRBJ2-2, with TRBD2 identical over 11 bases. The receptor was derived from a man aged 18 to 29 in good health. Some clones in this sample may be carry-over from other donors' samples. The sample consisted of naive CD4+ T cells from PBMCs. Indicated subset: CD45RA+ positively selected. This CDR3 reads CASSLGLAVGELFF. DNA of the CDR3: TGCGCCAGCAGCCTGGGACTAGCGGTCGGGGAGCTGTTTTTT.